The TCR beta chain described here comes from a study of blood T cell repertoires in COVID-19. Study-wide context: The study drew acute and convalescent COVID-19 samples from the United States, Italy and Spain.

As originally analysed: Using reference gene primer amplification, nucleated cell counts were estimated. TCRdb's copy holds only in-frame clones and misses some; the assay was immunoSEQ multiplex PCR. V and J calls and clone size are copied from that table; D and trimming were computed from the DNA. The table lists 150,000 or so clones, over 60% of them singletons. This clone came up a few times. The sequenced material came from peripheral blood. This sequence originates from a woman older than 75 with active or convalescent COVID-19.

CDR3 in DNA: TGTGCCAGCGGGGGAGGAGCGGGTTCACCCCTCCACTTT. Translating it yields CASGGGAGSPLHF. J is TRBJ1-6 and V is TRBV3-1 (or the pseudogene TRBV3-2), with a tentative D call TRBD1 (5 bases). The length of the CDR3 is 13 residues. V lost 8 bases, J lost 9 bases, and 14 bases lay in between. Germline CDR1 LGHDT, CDR2 YNNKEL (reference sequence).